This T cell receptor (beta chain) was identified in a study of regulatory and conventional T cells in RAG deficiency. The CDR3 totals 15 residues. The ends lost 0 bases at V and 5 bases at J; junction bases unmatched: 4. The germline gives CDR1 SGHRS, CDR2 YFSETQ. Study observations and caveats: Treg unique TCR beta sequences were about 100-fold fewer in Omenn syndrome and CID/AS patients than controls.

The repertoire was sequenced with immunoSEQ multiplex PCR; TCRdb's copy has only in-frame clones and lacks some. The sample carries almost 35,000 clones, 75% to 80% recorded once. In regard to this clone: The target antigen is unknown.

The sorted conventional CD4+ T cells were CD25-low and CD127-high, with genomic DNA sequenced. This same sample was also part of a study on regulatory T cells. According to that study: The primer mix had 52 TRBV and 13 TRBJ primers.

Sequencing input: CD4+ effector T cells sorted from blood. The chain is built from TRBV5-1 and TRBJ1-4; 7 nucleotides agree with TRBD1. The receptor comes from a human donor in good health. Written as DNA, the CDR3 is TGCGCCAGCAGCTTGGGGGACAGCGGCAATGAAAAACTGTTTTTT. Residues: CASSLGDSGNEKLFF.